This T cell receptor (beta chain) is from a study of T cell responses to AZD1222 COVID-19 vaccine. The study, taken as a whole, reports: The study identified only five or six AZD1222 recipients as seropositive at baseline.

A word on this clone: Antigen: not known.

Some clones are missing from TCRdb's copy, which holds only in-frame ones; the method was immunoSEQ multiplex PCR. The repertoire has roughly 120,000 clones, around 90% of them found once; the top ten carry approximately 15%. CDR3 length: 16 amino acids. Germline trimming cut 3 bases from V and 3 bases from J; bases unmatched to any gene: 7. The V gene's germline CDR1 is MDHEN and CDR2 SYDVKM. Second-dose schedules of about 4 or about 12 weeks were combined. The chain is built from TRBV28 and TRBJ1-4; 7 bases align to TRBD1. The source was peripheral blood, collected 28 days after the second AZD1222 dose. The origin of this receptor is an adult who received the AZD1222 COVID-19 vaccine. This CDR3 reads CASSLSRDSANEKLFF. CDR3 sequence (DNA): TGTGCCAGCAGTTTGTCCCGGGACAGTGCTAATGAAAAACTGTTTTTT.